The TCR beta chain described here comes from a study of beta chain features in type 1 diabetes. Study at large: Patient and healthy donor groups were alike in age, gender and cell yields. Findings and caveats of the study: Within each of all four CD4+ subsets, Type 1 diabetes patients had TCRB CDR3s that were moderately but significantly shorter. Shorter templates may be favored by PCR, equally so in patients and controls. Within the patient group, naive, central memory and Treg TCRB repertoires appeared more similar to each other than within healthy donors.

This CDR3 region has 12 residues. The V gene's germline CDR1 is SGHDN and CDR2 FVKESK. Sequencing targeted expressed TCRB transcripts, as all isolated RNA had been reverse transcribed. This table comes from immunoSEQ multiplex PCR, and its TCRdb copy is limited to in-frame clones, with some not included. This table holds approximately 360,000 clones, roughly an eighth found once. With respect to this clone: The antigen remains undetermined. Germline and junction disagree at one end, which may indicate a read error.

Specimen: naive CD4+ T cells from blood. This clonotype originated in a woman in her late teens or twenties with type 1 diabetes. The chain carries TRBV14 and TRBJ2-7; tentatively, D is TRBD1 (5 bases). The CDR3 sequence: CASSQTQGSLHF. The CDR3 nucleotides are TGTGCCAGCAGCCAGACTCAGGGCTCCCTACACTTC.